This TCR beta chain was retrieved from a study of blood T cell repertoires in COVID-19. The data were produced by immunoSEQ multiplex PCR, yet TCRdb's version contains in-frame clones alone and is incomplete. Among 84,000 or so clones listed, approximately 90% were seen once. Germline loops: CDR1 LGHNA, CDR2 YSLEER. The CDR3 extends over 15 amino acids. V gave up 0 bases and J gave up 1 base, with 8 bases separating them. The sequencing input was peripheral blood. The receptor comes from a man aged 60 to 75 with acute or convalescent COVID-19. The chain uses TRBV4-3 and TRBJ2-3; D gene unclear. CDR3 nucleotides: TGCGCCAGCAGCCAAGATCCGGTAGGCACAGATACGCAGTATTTT. It translates to CASSQDPVGTDTQYF.